Following are 16 T cell receptor beta chains from one sample sequenced in a study of OX40 agonist ivuxolimab in advanced cancers. This table comes from immunoSEQ multiplex PCR, and its TCRdb copy is limited to in-frame clones, with some not included. This table has about 58,000 clones, 82% appearing once. The sample was CD4+ or CD8+ T cells sorted from blood, taken in a trial of the OX40 agonist ivuxolimab. These receptors came from an adult with an advanced solid tumor such as melanoma, head and neck, liver or kidney cancer.

The table lists this clone with a few counts. The genes are TRBV2 and TRBJ2-5, with TRBD1 matching over 9 bases. Germline V CDR1 and CDR2: SNHLY, FYNNEI. There are 14 residues in the CDR3. V trimming: 5 bases; J trimming: 5 bases; junction bases outside the gene matches: 6. The CDR3 sequence: CASSKQGARETQYF. The CDR3 nucleotides read TGTGCCAGCAGTAAACAGGGGGCTCGGGAGACCCAGTACTTC.

The rearrangement joins TRBV4-1 to TRBJ2-3; D is undetermined. This CDR3 is built from 13 residues. From germline, CDR1 is MGHRA and CDR2 YSYEKL. Deletions cut 0 bases from V and 8 bases from J, with 9 bases between. The CDR3 DNA reads TGCGCCAGCAGCCAAGAGGGGTCGCGTACGCAGTATTTT. It specifies CASSQEGSRTQYF.

For the CDR3, the DNA is TGTGCCAGTAGTATGGCGACGGGAGAGGGGTCCTACAATGAGCAGTTCTTC. This codes for CASSMATGEGSYNEQFF. The V and J genes are TRBV19 and TRBJ2-1, with D perhaps matching TRBD2 (6 bases). V lost 3 bases to trimming and J lost 1 base, with 16 bases between them. CDR1 is LNHDA and CDR2 is SQIVND in the germline V gene (reference sequence). CDR3 size: 17 residues.

This chain uses TRBV5-1 with TRBJ2-3, with D hard to call. With 0 bases removed from V and 6 bases from J, the gap between germline ends came to 14 bases. Germline assignment: CDR1 SGHRS and CDR2 YFSETQ. The CDR3 extends over 15 amino acids. The CDR3 sequence is CASSLAPIPADTQYF. The DNA for the CDR3 is TGCGCCAGCAGCTTGGCGCCGATACCAGCGGATACGCAGTATTTT.

This clone was seen a handful of times. The chain uses TRBV7-2 and TRBJ2-3; possible D gene TRBD2, 5 bases. Germline V gene lookup returns CDR1 SGHTA and CDR2 FQGNSA. This CDR3 spans 16 amino acids. V was trimmed by 2 bases and J by 1 base, leaving 13 bases between them. CDR3 coding DNA: TGTGCCAGCAGCTTAAAACGGGCGGGCGGCACAGATACGCAGTATTTT. Amino acids: CASSLKRAGGTDTQYF.

The J gene is TRBJ2-4, the V gene TRBV7-9; no firm D call. Germline CDR1 SEHNR, CDR2 FQNEAQ (reference sequence). The ends were cut back, 5 bases at V and 8 bases at J, with 13 bases in the middle. The CDR3 runs to 13 residues. CDR3 sequence reads: CASSPGGSYIQYF. The DNA for the CDR3 is TGTGCCAGCAGCCCTGGTGGGTCCTACATTCAGTACTTC.

V is TRBV30 and J is TRBJ1-1; maybe TRBD1 (6 bases). Germline V CDR1 and CDR2: GTSNPN, SVGIG (reference sequence). CDR3 length: 14 residues. V gave up 0 bases and J gave up 11 bases, with 19 bases separating them. As DNA, the CDR3 is TGTGCCTGGAGTGTAGGACTGGGGGCCGAAAAGGCTTTCTTT. This sequence encodes CAWSVGLGAEKAFF. Complete variable domain (other parts from reference TRBV30 and TRBJ1-1): SQTIHQWPATLVQPVGSPLSLECTVEGTSNPNLYWYRQAAGRGLQLLFYSVGIGQISSEVPQNLSASRPQDRQFILSSKKLLLSDSGFYLCAWSVGLGAEKAFFGQGTRLTVV.

The chain couples TRBV19 to TRBJ1-5, with unresolved D. Germline V gene lookup returns CDR1 LNHDA and CDR2 SQIVND (reference sequence). There are 15 residues in the CDR3. Trimming stripped 6 bases from V and 0 bases from J, with 12 bases between. The CDR3 spells CASSDRRNSNQPQHF. CDR3 bases: TGTGCCAGTAGCGATCGACGGAATAGCAATCAGCCCCAGCATTTT.

The chain couples TRBV9 to TRBJ2-2; TRBD2 might be the D (6 bases). This CDR3 is 16 amino acids long. Trimming shortened V by 0 bases and J by 0 bases, and 9 bases separated the two germline ends. Looked up from germline, CDR1 is SGDLS and CDR2 is YYNGEE. CDR3 coding DNA: TGTGCCAGCAGCGTAGGGGGACTTCCGAACACCGGGGAGCTGTTTTTT. Translation: CASSVGGLPNTGELFF.

The chain joins TRBV7-8 to TRBJ2-5; 10 bases line up with TRBD2. CDR1 is SGHVS and CDR2 is FQNEAQ in the germline V gene. This CDR3 comprises 18 residues. After removal of 7 bases from V and 6 bases from J, the junction contained 20 bases not matched to a gene. In DNA form, the CDR3 reads TGTGCCAGCACCATCACGTCCGGACTAGCGGCCTCCTCCCAGACCCAGTACTTC. It encodes CASTITSGLAASSQTQYF.

This clone has just one count. The rearrangement joins TRBV6-5 to TRBJ1-3; possibly TRBD1 for D (6 bases). With 2 bases removed from V and 8 bases from J, the gap between germline ends came to 13 bases. The CDR3 is 14 residues long. Per the germline V gene, CDR1 is MNHEY and CDR2 is SVGAGI. The CDR3 loop is CASSYEREGDTIYF. DNA of the CDR3: TGTGCCAGCAGTTACGAACGAGAGGGGGACACCATATATTTT.

The chain has TRBV4-1 and TRBJ2-1; D is unresolved. CDR1 and CDR2 (germline): MGHRA, YSYEKL. CDR3 length: 16 amino acids. Trimming pared 0 bases from V and 2 bases from J, leaving 11 bases between. The CDR3 protein is CASSQDPSNPYNEQFF. The CDR3, as DNA: TGCGCCAGCAGCCAAGATCCCAGTAACCCCTACAATGAGCAGTTCTTC.

The chain carries TRBV19 and TRBJ1-3; 7 positions agree with TRBD1. V shed 7 bases and J 0 bases; nucleotides not matched to a gene: 6. The CDR3 is made up of 15 amino acids. CDR1 and CDR2 from the germline V gene are LNHDA and SQIVND (reference sequence). CDR3 sequence reads: CASNQQGNSGNTIYF. The CDR3 DNA reads as TGTGCCAGTAACCAACAGGGGAACTCTGGAAACACCATATATTTT.

The V and J genes are TRBV6-1 and TRBJ2-2; a weak D match, TRBD1 (6 bases). This CDR3 comprises 15 residues. Germline loops: CDR1 MNHNS, CDR2 SASEGT. V was pared by 1 base and J by 8 bases, with 14 bases between. CDR3 sequence: CASSEVAQGGGELFF. The CDR3 nucleotides are TGTGCCAGCAGTGAAGTTGCCCAAGGGGGAGGGGAGCTGTTTTTT.

The chain is built from TRBV5-1 and TRBJ2-3, with TRBD2 matching 7 bases. The CDR3 is 15 amino acids. Germline CDR1 SGHRS, CDR2 YFSETQ. Trimming removed 1 base from V and 3 bases from J; junction bases left unmatched: 5. The DNA for the CDR3 is TGCGCCAGCAGCTTGCCGGGAGGAGGAACAGATACGCAGTATTTT. The encoded protein is CASSLPGGGTDTQYF.

The chain carries TRBV7-2 and TRBJ2-1, with D perhaps assigned TRBD1 or TRBD2 (5 bases each). Trimming took off 1 base at V and 9 bases at J, with 19 bases between the two ends. The CDR3 loop spans 16 amino acids. Germline CDR1 is SGHTA and CDR2 is FQGNSA. The CDR3 reads CASSLEGWGRNPEQFF. The CDR3 coding sequence is TGTGCCAGCAGCTTAGAGGGCTGGGGACGGAACCCTGAGCAGTTCTTC.